One sample yielded the 29 T cell receptor beta chains listed below, sequenced in a study of Graves' ophthalmopathy and Graves' hyperthyroidism. TCR beta CDR3 regions were amplified from RNA transcripts. RT-PCR in the first round used HTBI primers; a second-round multiplex PCR followed. One entry per CDR3 protein, called by TCRdb with MiXCR from the multiplex PCR reads. The sample holds about 1.1 million distinct CDR3 sequences, about two fifths seen once. The sequenced sample consisted of peripheral blood or thyroid tissue (not recorded which). These receptors were obtained from an adult man with Graves' hyperthyroidism.

This clonotype was detected ten times or more. V usage is TRBV13 and J usage is TRBJ1-6; D gene ambiguous. The CDR3 is 13 residues long. V lost 0 bases and J lost 11, with 8 bases in between. The germline CDR1 and CDR2 sequences are PRHDT and FYEKMQ (reference sequence). The CDR3 reads CASSLGGSAPLHF. DNA for the CDR3: TGTGCCAGCAGCTTAGGGGGGTCTGCACCCCTCCACTTT.

The V gene is TRBV7-4, the J gene TRBJ2-5, with D hard to call. Germline V gene data show CDR1 as SGHVT and CDR2 as SQSDAQ. This CDR3 contains 15 residues. With 0 bases removed from V and 0 bases from J, the gap between germline ends came to 8 bases. The CDR3 nucleotides are TGTGCCAGCAGCTTAGCGGGGTGGTACCAAGAGACCCAGTACTTC. It encodes CASSLAGWYQETQYF.

As for this clonotype: This clone may be a read error of a much larger clone one base away. This chain uses TRBV5-1 with TRBJ1-1; D unresolved. CDR1 and CDR2 from the germline V gene are SGHRS and YFSETQ. The CDR3 sequence is 15 residues long. CDR3: CASSFKNGLNAEAFF. CDR3 in DNA: TGCGCCAGCAGCTTCAAAAATGGGTTGAACGCTGAAGCTTTCTTT.

This clonotype was counted at least ten times. This chain uses TRBV19 with TRBJ1-5; D perhaps matches TRBD1 (6 bases). Germline-derived CDR1 and CDR2 are LNHDA and SQIVND (reference sequence). The ends were cut back, 8 bases at V and 6 bases at J, with 20 bases in the middle. This CDR3 has 15 amino acids. CDR3 region: CASSRSGPQGQPQHF. In DNA form, the CDR3 reads TGTGCCAGTTCGAGGTCAGGGCCACAGGGTCAGCCCCAGCATTTT.

This clonotype was recorded at least ten times. The J gene is TRBJ1-2, the V gene TRBV20-1, with D perhaps matching TRBD1 (5 bases). The CDR3 runs to 15 residues. Trimming stripped 0 bases from V and 8 bases from J, with 19 bases between. CDR1 DFQATT and CDR2 SNEGSKA come from the germline V gene (reference sequence). The CDR3 coding sequence is TGCAGTGCTAGAGATTTCGTCAGGGCTTTTTGGGGCTACACCTTC. Amino acid sequence: CSARDFVRAFWGYTF.

The rearrangement links TRBV9 to TRBJ1-4, with TRBD1 identical over 7 bases. This CDR3 is 14 amino acids long. After removal of 4 bases from V and 5 bases from J, the junction contained 5 bases not matched to a gene. Germline V gene sequence: CDR1 SGDLS, CDR2 YYNGEE. CDR3 coding DNA: TGTGCCAGCAGCCGGGACAGAGCGAATGAAAAACTGTTTTTT. Translated: CASSRDRANEKLFF.

This clonotype was counted many times. The gene calls are TRBV7-9 and TRBJ2-5; D possibly corresponds to TRBD2 (5 bases). The CDR3 covers 14 residues. The V and J ends lost 8 bases and 0 bases respectively, with 13 bases between them. Germline CDR1 is SEHNR and CDR2 is FQNEAQ (reference sequence). The CDR3 is CASGEGQYQETQYF. The DNA of the CDR3 is TGTGCCAGCGGAGAGGGCCAGTACCAAGAGACCCAGTACTTC.

CDR3 nucleotides: TGTGCCAGCAGCGTAGGGGATAGCGGGAGCCCTGGGGCCAACGTCCTGACTTTC. Encoded protein: CASSVGDSGSPGANVLTF. V is TRBV9 and J is TRBJ2-6; 9 nucleotides align to TRBD2. The germline CDR1 and CDR2 sequences are SGDLS and YYNGEE. Trimming took 0 bases from V and 2 from J; bases not matched to a gene: 6. The CDR3 has 18 amino acids. The full variable domain, in which reference TRBV9 and TRBJ2-6 provide the parts outside the CDR3, is DSGVTQTPKHLITATGQRVTLRCSPRSGDLSVYWYQQSLDQGLQFLIQYYNGEERAKGNILERFSAQQFPDLHSELNLSSLELGDSALYFCASSVGDSGSPGANVLTFGAGSRLTVL.

The chain couples TRBV10-3 to TRBJ2-2; the match to TRBD2 covers 12 bases. This CDR3 spans 17 amino acids. Germline values: CDR1 ENHRY, CDR2 SYGVKD. Unmatched junction bases numbered 17, after V lost 11 bases and J lost 7 bases. CDR3 coding DNA: TGTGCCTCCAGAGGGCTAGCGGGGGGGTATATGATCGGGGAGCTGTTTTTT. Its translation is CASRGLAGGYMIGELFF.

This clonotype was counted between two and nine times. The CDR3 coding sequence is TGTGCCAGCACCGCGGGACAGCTTAATGAAAAACTGTTTTTT. This sequence encodes CASTAGQLNEKLFF. This rearrangement joins TRBV6-6 to TRBJ1-4; 7 bases match TRBD1. The CDR3 runs to 14 residues. The V gene end was trimmed by 7 bases and the J gene end by 4 bases; junction bases not matched to a gene: 6. The V gene's germline CDR1 is MNHNY and CDR2 SVGAGI (reference sequence).

This rearrangement joins TRBV29-1 to TRBJ1-2; 8 bases are shared with TRBD1. V trimming: 4 bases; J trimming: 6 bases; junction bases outside the gene matches: 10. The germline gives CDR1 SQVTM, CDR2 ANQGSEA. This CDR3 region has 14 residues. The CDR3 region has the DNA TGCAGCGTTGCGAGGCAGGGGGCGACTGATGGCTACACCTTC. It encodes CSVARQGATDGYTF.

Of note for this clonotype: The final CDR3 position lacks the conserved phenylalanine or tryptophan, pointing to a likely read error. No DNA is shown, since the ends of the CDR3 on it are uncertain; the CDR3 is the one TCRdb lists. This rearrangement joins TRBV7-6 to TRBJ1-6. The CDR3 length equals 8 residues, ends included. Per germline, CDR1 SGHVS and CDR2 FNYEAQ. CDR3 sequence reads: CASSGGPS.

The gene calls are TRBV5-1 and TRBJ2-2, with D tentatively TRBD1 (6 bases). CDR3 length: 13 residues. The germline CDR1 and CDR2 sequences are SGHRS and YFSETQ. V was shortened by 4 bases and J by 6 bases, with 10 bases between the two germline ends. CDR3 in DNA: TGCGCCAGCAGCACAGACAGGCCCGGGGAGCTGTTTTTT. Encoded protein: CASSTDRPGELFF.

This clonotype has at least ten counts. The V gene is TRBV12-3 or TRBV12-4, the J gene TRBJ2-6; no reliable D call. The CDR3 is made up of 18 amino acids. V lost 0 bases and J 5 bases, leaving 17 bases between the germline ends. For the CDR3, the DNA is TGTGCCAGCAGTTTAGCGCGTAGGCTCCTTGGACGGGCCAACGTCCTGACTTTC. Its protein is CASSLARRLLGRANVLTF.

This clonotype has at least ten counts. DNA for the CDR3: TGTGCCAGCAGTGAAGTTCACACCGGGGAGCTGTTTTTT. It encodes CASSEVHTGELFF. This chain connects TRBV2 to TRBJ2-2; the D is unclear. CDR1 is SNHLY, CDR2 FYNNEI, per germline. This CDR3 has 13 residues. The V and J ends lost 1 base and 3 bases respectively, with 3 bases between them.

The V call is TRBV7-9, the J call TRBJ1-1; 10 bases fit TRBD1. Germline V gives CDR1 SEHNR, CDR2 FQNEAQ (reference sequence). This CDR3 spans 14 amino acids. The trim removed 5 bases at V and 10 bases at J, leaving 10 bases unmatched. This chain's CDR3 is CASSPGTGARGAFF. The CDR3 nucleotides are TGTGCCAGCAGCCCCGGGACAGGGGCCCGTGGAGCTTTCTTT.

The chain is built from TRBV4-1 and TRBJ2-7; D gene uncertain. Germline CDR1 is MGHRA and CDR2 is YSYEKL. V shed 2 bases and J shed 2 bases, with 10 bases lying between them. CDR3 length: 14 amino acids. CDR3 residues: CASSQQTETYEQYF. In DNA form, the CDR3 reads TGCGCCAGCAGCCAACAGACGGAAACCTACGAGCAGTACTTC.

This clonotype has at least ten counts. The rearrangement joins TRBV2 to TRBJ1-5, with D possibly being TRBD1 (6 bases). Germline loops: CDR1 SNHLY, CDR2 FYNNEI. Trimming removed 7 bases from V and 6 bases from J, with 16 bases in between. The CDR3 spans 14 residues. CDR3 in DNA: TGTGCCAGCAATTGGGGGGGCAGCGGTCAGCCCCAGCATTTT. Translating gives CASNWGGSGQPQHF.

This clonotype turned up a few times. The chain combines TRBV5-1 with TRBJ2-2, with no clear D. Trimming pared 2 bases from V and 0 bases from J, leaving 8 bases between. The CDR3 spans 15 residues. Per the germline V gene, CDR1 is SGHRS and CDR2 is YFSETQ. CDR3 bases: TGCGCCAGCAGCTTTGGTATATCGAACACCGGGGAGCTGTTTTTT. Residues: CASSFGISNTGELFF.

This clonotype was picked up many times. The gene calls are TRBV15 and TRBJ1-2; D gene uncertain. V was pared by 3 bases and J by 2 bases, with 7 bases between. This CDR3 contains 13 residues. The germline V gene encodes CDR1 LNHNV and CDR2 YYDKDF (reference sequence). The CDR3 here is CATSRSGNYGYTF. DNA for the CDR3: TGTGCCACCAGCAGGAGCGGGAACTATGGCTACACCTTC.

This clonotype was picked up a small number of times. This chain links TRBV27 with TRBJ1-2; 8 nucleotides agree with TRBD1. The germline CDR1 and CDR2 sequences are MNHEY and SMNVEV (reference sequence). CDR3 size: 16 residues. Trimming removed 5 bases from V and 2 bases from J; junction bases left unmatched: 10. The DNA for the CDR3 is TGTGCCAGCAGTAACACCCTCCGGACAGGGAACTATGGCTACACCTTC. This sequence encodes CASSNTLRTGNYGYTF.

This clonotype was found many times. This chain connects TRBV29-1 to TRBJ1-2; D is undetermined. V was clipped by 1 base and J by 4 bases, with 7 bases between them. The CDR3 extends over 12 amino acids. Germline lookup yields CDR1 SQVTM and CDR2 ANQGSEA. The CDR3 here is CSVEAALYGYTF. The DNA of the CDR3 is TGCAGCGTTGAAGCAGCTCTCTATGGCTACACCTTC.

The sample holds many counts of this clonotype. The V gene is TRBV2, the J gene TRBJ1-4; D unclear. Germline CDR1 and CDR2: SNHLY and FYNNEI. The CDR3 is 14 residues long. V was shortened by 1 base and J by 8 bases, with 11 bases between the two germline ends. CDR3 in amino acids: CASSEVRVKEKLFF. CDR3 sequence (DNA): TGTGCCAGCAGTGAAGTGCGTGTGAAAGAAAAACTGTTTTTT.

This clonotype was detected a few times. The chain recombines TRBV6-2 or TRBV6-3 with TRBJ2-5; maybe TRBD2 (6 bases). Germline CDR1 and CDR2: MNHEY and SVGEGT. The CDR3 covers 13 residues. V lost 6 bases, J lost 7 bases, and 15 bases lay in between. CDR3 DNA: TGTGCCAGCAGATCAGACGTCGGGGGGACCCAGTACTTC. Translation gives CASRSDVGGTQYF.

The rearrangement links TRBV20-1 to TRBJ1-5, with a possible D match to TRBD1 (5 bases). The CDR3 is made up of 15 amino acids. V gave up 5 bases and J gave up 4 bases, with 18 bases separating them. Germline V gene sequence: CDR1 DFQATT, CDR2 SNEGSKA (reference sequence). The CDR3 DNA reads as TGCAGTGCTGGTACATCATTGGGGGGGAATCAGCCCCAGCATTTT. This codes for CSAGTSLGGNQPQHF.

The chain joins TRBV20-1 to TRBJ2-7; D perhaps matches TRBD2 (6 bases). V lost 3 bases and J 2 bases, leaving 14 bases between the germline ends. CDR1 and CDR2 (germline): DFQATT, SNEGSKA (reference sequence). The CDR3 is 14 amino acids. In nucleotides, the CDR3 is TGCAGTGCTAGCTCCGGGACTTATACCTACGAGCAGTACTTC. Protein: CSASSGTYTYEQYF.

V and J are TRBV10-3 and TRBJ1-2; D gene ambiguous. The V and J ends lost 10 bases and 4 bases respectively, with 19 bases between them. CDR1 is ENHRY, CDR2 SYGVKD, per germline. The CDR3 extends over 14 amino acids. In DNA form, the CDR3 reads TGTGCCAGCATTTCGACCGGGTCCGTCTATGGCTACACCTTC. It translates to CASISTGSVYGYTF.

As concerns this clonotype: A single base separates this from a much larger clone, so it may be a read error. V usage is TRBV7-9 and J usage is TRBJ2-7, with D unclear. This CDR3 is built from 11 residues. The germline CDR1 and CDR2 sequences are SEHNR and FQNEAQ (reference sequence). This chain's CDR3 is CATSRDYGQYF. CDR3 DNA: TGTGCCACCAGTAGAGATTACGGGCAGTACTTC.

Note on this clonotype: One junction end does not reproduce the germline sequence, and a read error may be involved. The chain uses TRBV6-2 or TRBV6-3 and TRBJ1-5; D remains ambiguous. The CDR3 spans 14 residues. CDR1 MNHEY and CDR2 SVGEGT come from the germline V gene. The CDR3 loop is CASSYRDSNQPHHF. Here the CDR3 DNA reads TGTGCCAGCAGTTACAGGGATAGCAATCAGCCCCATCATTTT.